This is a list of T cell receptor beta chains from one sample in a study of blood T cell repertoires in COVID-19. Libraries were prepared by immunoSEQ multiplex PCR; TCRdb keeps only in-frame clonotypes and omits some of them. The sample holds tens of thousands of clones, less than 85% seen once. Specimen: peripheral blood. Receptors originate from a man aged 45 to 65 with COVID-19, enrolled during active disease. Each CDR3 is given without its conserved first and last residue. Fields, in order: J gene, V gene, CDR3 protein.

TRBJ2-1	TRBV7-9	ASSNSGGLYNEQF
TRBJ1-6	TRBV5-1	ASSTGQGTYNSPLH
TRBJ2-7	TRBV19	ASSERGWDEQY
TRBJ2-1	TRBV9	ASSPRTVIRDEQF
TRBJ1-3	TRBV27	ASSYSGTGLSGNTIY
TRBJ2-5	TRBV29-1	SVAHGTGSQETQY
TRBJ2-1	TRBV19	ASTKSGGGVEQF
TRBJ2-3	TRBV5-4	ASSLGGAGGQVDTQY
TRBJ2-7	TRBV12-3/TRBV12-4	ASSTGDYEQY
TRBJ1-4	TRBV9	ASSAGGTNEKLF
TRBJ2-7	TRBV6-5	ASSYRDRNTYEQY
TRBJ1-6	TRBV19	ASSIPQQGANSPLH
TRBJ2-3	TRBV6-6	ASSYRGRVGTDTQY
TRBJ1-2	TRBV13	ASSLAPPGGYYGYT
TRBJ1-2	TRBV12-3/TRBV12-4	ASSLGTGNGYT
TRBJ1-6	TRBV7-9	ASSPQRGNSPLH
TRBJ2-7	TRBV23-1	ASSPTGGPTYEQY
TRBJ1-6	TRBV2	ASSPQGTGNSPLH
TRBJ2-3	TRBV11-2	ASSFGVTGVSDTQY
TRBJ2-1	TRBV4-3	ASSQETSGSYNEQF
TRBJ1-4	TRBV6-2/TRBV6-3	ASSYSGDMVEKLF
TRBJ2-7	TRBV6-1	ASSEETSGSYEQY
TRBJ2-5	TRBV11-3	ASSAQGAETQY
TRBJ1-6	TRBV28	ASSLGQGNSPLH
TRBJ1-6	TRBV13	ASAVGGVNSPLH
TRBJ1-3	TRBV21-1	ASSKIGTQGNTIY
TRBJ1-3	TRBV7-9	ASSLAFSFGGNTIY
TRBJ1-2	TRBV2	ASSDGTGGRLDNYGYT
TRBJ2-5	TRBV10-3	AISGDEPGKETQY